The next 27 T cell receptor beta chains were all read from a single sample in a study of blood T cell repertoires in COVID-19 (dated by TCRdb to 2020 to 2022). Preparation of the library involved the immunoSEQ multiplex PCR assay. TCRdb obtained this table from immuneACCESS and retained in-frame rearrangements with V and J assigned. These tables miss some clones; where compared with another copy, unresolved V genes account for less than half of the shortfall, and the remainder is unexplained. This sample gives about 360,000 clones in total; 80% to 90% of them show up just once. The ten largest clonotypes hold 1% to 1.5% of the sample. Input material: PBMCs or T cells enriched from blood (not recorded which). The receptor source for this set is a man in his thirties or forties who had recovered from COVID-19.

The chain combines TRBV12-3 or TRBV12-4 with TRBJ1-1, with 12 bases that match TRBD1. This CDR3 is built from 13 residues. With V trimmed by 4 bases and J by 11 bases, 5 bases remained unmatched. The CDR3 coding sequence is TGTGCCAGCAGTTCCCGGGACAGGGGGCAGGCTTTCTTT. Translation gives CASSSRDRGQAFF.

The chain links TRBV5-5 to TRBJ2-2; 7 bases fit TRBD1. Germline trimming cut 4 bases from V and 3 bases from J; bases unmatched to any gene: 3. The CDR3 is 14 amino acids. Germline V gene data show CDR1 as SGHKS and CDR2 as YYEKEE (reference sequence). The CDR3 is CASSRGPDTGELFF. The CDR3 DNA sequence: TGTGCCAGCAGCAGGGGGCCCGACACCGGGGAGCTGTTTTTT.

The chain has TRBV10-3 and TRBJ1-1; D is possibly TRBD1 (5 bases). The CDR3 loop spans 15 amino acids. Germline-derived CDR1 and CDR2 are ENHRY and SYGVKD. Trimming left V 5 bases short and J 0 bases short, with 13 bases between. Here the CDR3 reads CAISHRTGVNTEAFF. DNA for the CDR3: TGTGCCATCAGTCATAGGACGGGGGTGAACACTGAAGCTTTCTTT.

Only one count was recorded for this clone. The J gene is TRBJ1-1, the V gene TRBV6-4; D not certain. Per the germline V gene, CDR1 is MRHNA and CDR2 is SNTAGT. The CDR3 covers 13 residues. The germline V and J ends were trimmed by 8 bases and 1 base, with 11 bases remaining between them. CDR3 residues: CASPGLTNTEAFF. The CDR3 nucleotides read TGTGCCAGCCCCGGACTTACGAACACTGAAGCTTTCTTT.

This clone was seen a single time. V usage is TRBV4-2 and J usage is TRBJ1-6; the D is unclear. Trimming shortened V by 7 bases and J by 6 bases, and 16 bases separated the two germline ends. The CDR3 has 15 residues. Looked up from germline, CDR1 is LGHNA and CDR2 is YNFKEQ. This chain's CDR3 is CASTTEWAPNSPLHF. In DNA, the CDR3 is TGTGCCAGCACCACGGAATGGGCTCCTAATTCACCCCTCCACTTT.

This chain joins TRBV3-1 (or the pseudogene TRBV3-2) and TRBJ2-7, with D maybe TRBD2 (5 bases). The germline V and J ends were trimmed by 0 bases and 7 bases, with 13 bases remaining between them. CDR3 length equals 14 residues. Per germline, CDR1 LGHDT and CDR2 YNNKEL (reference sequence). CDR3 in amino acids: CASSQDNRGWEQYF. CDR3 DNA: TGTGCCAGCAGCCAAGACAACCGGGGATGGGAGCAGTACTTC.

This clone appeared a single time. The rearrangement joins TRBV7-2 to TRBJ1-2; TRBD1 is a possible D gene (5 bases). Germline CDR1 SGHTA, CDR2 FQGNSA. The CDR3 has 16 amino acids. Trimming cost V 0 bases and J 7 bases, with 18 bases left between them. CDR3 bases: TGTGCCAGCAGCTTAGCAGGGCTTGGAGGGGACCCTGGCTACACCTTC. The encoded protein is CASSLAGLGGDPGYTF.

This clone showed up just a few times. This sequence joins TRBV19 and TRBJ1-1; possibly TRBD1 for D (6 bases). This CDR3 region has 14 residues. The germline V gene encodes CDR1 LNHDA and CDR2 SQIVND (reference sequence). V was pared by 4 bases and J by 5 bases, with 14 bases between. The CDR3 bases are TGTGCCAGTAGTAGTTTGGGGGGGCGGACTGAAGCTTTCTTT. Its protein product is CASSSLGGRTEAFF.

V and J are TRBV11-2 and TRBJ2-7; 7 bases align to TRBD1. This CDR3 has 14 amino acids. Germline-derived CDR1 and CDR2 are SGHAT and FQNNGV. Germline trimming cut 3 bases from V and 2 bases from J; bases unmatched to any gene: 4. The CDR3 here is CASSLDRLTYEQYF. The CDR3 bases are TGTGCCAGCAGCTTGGACAGGTTAACCTACGAGCAGTACTTC.

There are a few counts of this clone. The chain employs TRBV5-6 and TRBJ1-1; TRBD1 aligns across 7 bases. From germline, CDR1 is SGHDT and CDR2 YYEEEE. J lost 1 base, V lost 0 bases, and 3 bases had no gene match. This CDR3 has 15 residues. CDR3 residues: CASSLGAGGNTEAFF. The CDR3 DNA follows: TGTGCCAGCAGCTTGGGGGCAGGGGGGAACACTGAAGCTTTCTTT. The full variable domain, its missing parts supplied by reference TRBV5-6 and TRBJ1-1, is DAGVTQSPTHLIKTRGQQVTLRCSPKSGHDTVSWYQQALGQGPQFIFQYYEEEERQRGNFPDRFSGHQFPNYSSELNVNALLLGDSALYLCASSLGAGGNTEAFFGQGTRLTVV.

Only one count was recorded for this clone. CDR3 nucleotide sequence: TGTGCCAGCTCACCAAGGACAGGCAATCAGCCCCAGCATTTT. Translation: CASSPRTGNQPQHF. V is TRBV18 and J is TRBJ1-5; possibly TRBD1 for D (6 bases). The germline CDR1 and CDR2 sequences are KGHSH and LQKENI. CDR3 length: 14 residues. V lost 2 bases to trimming and J lost 2 bases, with 7 bases between them.

This clone was detected only once. The genes are TRBV27 and TRBJ2-7, with D possibly being TRBD2 (7 bases). CDR3 size: 15 residues. Germline V gene lookup returns CDR1 MNHEY and CDR2 SMNVEV (reference sequence). Trimming took 4 bases from V and 2 from J, leaving 15 bases between them. The CDR3 bases are TGTGCCAGCAGTTCGCTACAGGGACTACCCTACGAGCAGTACTTC. It yields the protein CASSSLQGLPYEQYF.

This rearrangement joins TRBV6-5 to TRBJ1-3; 7 bases line up with TRBD1. V lost 6 bases and J lost 2; bases outside the gene matches: 7. Looked up from germline, CDR1 is MNHEY and CDR2 is SVGAGI. The CDR3 consists of 15 residues. The CDR3 spells CASRPYRGAGNTIYF. CDR3 sequence (DNA): TGTGCCAGCAGACCATACAGGGGTGCTGGAAACACCATATATTTT.

This rearrangement joins TRBV6-5 to TRBJ1-1; tentatively, D is TRBD1 (6 bases). Germline CDR1 and CDR2: MNHEY and SVGAGI. This CDR3 contains 16 residues. V was clipped by 0 bases and J by 1 base, with 12 bases between them. In DNA, the CDR3 is TGTGCCAGCAGTTACTCGATATCGGGACAGAACACTGAAGCTTTCTTT. This gives the protein CASSYSISGQNTEAFF.

The chain is built from TRBV18 and TRBJ1-4, with D perhaps matching TRBD1 (5 bases). Trimming shortened V by 0 bases and J by 8 bases, and 10 bases separated the two germline ends. The CDR3 totals 14 residues. CDR1 is KGHSH, CDR2 LQKENI, per germline. DNA of the CDR3: TGTGCCAGCTCACCACCAGGGGTTCGGGAAAAACTGTTTTTT. Its protein is CASSPPGVREKLFF. Supplemented by reference TRBV18 and TRBJ1-4, the full variable domain reads NAGVMQNPRHLVRRRGQEARLRCSPMKGHSHVYWYRQLPEEGLKFMVYLQKENIIDESGMPKERFSAEFPKEGPSILRIQQVVRGDSAAYFCASSPPGVREKLFFGSGTQLSVL.

The chain employs TRBV27 and TRBJ1-1; TRBD1 agrees at 7 bases. This CDR3 contains 15 residues. The ends lost 2 bases at V and 4 bases at J; junction bases unmatched: 7. CDR1 and CDR2 (germline): MNHEY, SMNVEV (reference sequence). CDR3 sequence reads: CASSLQGQPLTEAFF. The CDR3 DNA sequence: TGTGCCAGCAGTTTACAGGGACAGCCACTCACTGAAGCTTTCTTT.

The chain employs TRBV4-2 and TRBJ2-3, with D possibly being TRBD1 (5 bases). CDR3 length: 19 amino acids. Germline lookup yields CDR1 LGHNA and CDR2 YNFKEQ. V shed 0 bases and J shed 4 bases, with 23 bases lying between them. The CDR3 loop reads CASSQENRAGRTYSDTQYF. The CDR3 nucleotides read TGTGCCAGCAGCCAAGAAAATCGTGCAGGGCGAACCTACTCAGATACGCAGTATTTT.

This clone was observed a single time. The CDR3 protein is CASSFSDEQYF. In DNA form, the CDR3 reads TGTGCCAGCAGCTTCAGCGACGAGCAGTACTTC. This chain links TRBV7-9 with TRBJ2-7, with no clear D. Germline CDR1 is SEHNR and CDR2 is FQNEAQ (reference sequence). This CDR3 is built from 11 residues. The V end was cut by 3 bases, the J end by 5 bases, with 5 bases between.

This rearrangement joins TRBV4-3 to TRBJ2-1; a weak D match, TRBD2 (5 bases). Trimming stripped 0 bases from V and 15 bases from J, with 15 bases between. CDR3 size: 13 residues. Looked up from germline, CDR1 is LGHNA and CDR2 is YSLEER. As DNA, the CDR3 is TGCGCCAGCAGCCAAGATCTGGACTCAAGTGCGTTCTTC. Protein: CASSQDLDSSAFF.

The V gene is TRBV19, the J gene TRBJ1-5; possibly TRBD1 for D (6 bases). The CDR3 extends over 16 amino acids. Trimming took off 8 bases at V and 0 bases at J, with 17 bases between the two ends. Germline V CDR1 and CDR2: LNHDA, SQIVND (reference sequence). The CDR3 sequence: CASAPQGRGSNQPQHF. CDR3 coding DNA: TGTGCCAGTGCCCCACAGGGCAGGGGTAGCAATCAGCCCCAGCATTTT.

The gene calls are TRBV10-3 and TRBJ1-1, with TRBD1 matching over 7 bases. The CDR3 spans 13 residues. V lost 5 bases and J lost 6; bases outside the gene matches: 6. Germline V lookup: CDR1 ENHRY, CDR2 SYGVKD. The CDR3 sequence: CAISLRGEAEAFF. The CDR3 DNA reads TGTGCCATCAGTCTCAGGGGGGAGGCTGAAGCTTTCTTT.

The chain uses TRBV3-1 (or the pseudogene TRBV3-2) and TRBJ1-2; no reliable D call. CDR3 size: 13 residues. Trimming removed 8 bases from V and 3 bases from J, with 13 bases in between. CDR1 is LGHDT, CDR2 YNNKEL, per germline (reference sequence). The CDR3 DNA reads TGTGCCAGCTATTCGGAGGGAGACTATGGCTACACCTTC. It yields the protein CASYSEGDYGYTF.

The gene calls are TRBV5-1 and TRBJ2-5; 8 bases are a match to TRBD1. J lost 4 bases, V lost 5 bases, and 10 bases had no gene match. Germline V gives CDR1 SGHRS, CDR2 YFSETQ. CDR3 length: 15 residues. CDR3 sequence: CASSSQGAGGETQYF. In nucleotides, the CDR3 is TGCGCCAGCAGTTCCCAGGGGGCAGGAGGAGAGACCCAGTACTTC.

The V call is TRBV19, the J call TRBJ2-2; no definite D call. The ends were cut back, 4 bases at V and 6 bases at J, with 9 bases in the middle. CDR3 length equals 13 residues. From germline, CDR1 is LNHDA and CDR2 SQIVND (reference sequence). CDR3 region: CASSTVPAGELFF. CDR3 bases: TGTGCCAGTAGTACCGTCCCGGCCGGGGAGCTGTTTTTT.

The chain employs TRBV7-2 and TRBJ1-3; D unresolved. V was trimmed by 4 bases and J by 4 bases, leaving 11 bases between them. CDR3 length equals 14 residues. The germline V gene encodes CDR1 SGHTA and CDR2 FQGNSA. The DNA of the CDR3 is TGTGCCAGCAGCTCCATGCGGGGAGGAAACACCATATATTTT. Translating it yields CASSSMRGGNTIYF.

The chain couples TRBV29-1 to TRBJ2-1; tentatively, D is TRBD1 (5 bases). Germline V gene lookup returns CDR1 SQVTM and CDR2 ANQGSEA. V was clipped by 5 bases and J by 5 bases, with 13 bases between them. The CDR3 has 13 residues. The CDR3 nucleotides read TGCAGCGTTCGACAGAATTTGAACAATGAGCAGTTCTTC. It codes for CSVRQNLNNEQFF.

The rearrangement joins TRBV11-2 to TRBJ1-1; a possible D gene is TRBD1 (6 bases). V was clipped by 7 bases and J by 0 bases, with 15 bases between them. Germline values: CDR1 SGHAT, CDR2 FQNNGV. The CDR3 length is 15 residues. In DNA form, the CDR3 reads TGTGCCAGCACCCGGGGGGCACGGATGAACACTGAAGCTTTCTTT. This translates into CASTRGARMNTEAFF.